One sample yielded the 32 T cell receptor beta chains listed below, sequenced in a study of blood T cell repertoires in COVID-19. Some clones are missing from TCRdb's copy, which holds only in-frame ones; the method was immunoSEQ multiplex PCR. The table has around 15,000 clones, around 84% seen once. The sample consisted of peripheral blood. These receptors originate from a human donor in a cohort sampled during active COVID-19.

The chain uses TRBV5-1 and TRBJ2-5; possible D gene TRBD1, 5 bases. The germline gives CDR1 SGHRS, CDR2 YFSETQ. V lost 4 bases and J lost 5, with 15 bases in between. This CDR3 is built from 14 residues. CDR3 protein: CASSTTVPRETQYF. The CDR3 nucleotides are TGCGCCAGCAGCACGACAGTCCCTCGGGAGACCCAGTACTTC.

The chain is built from TRBV4-3 and TRBJ2-3, with a possible D match to TRBD1 (6 bases). CDR1 and CDR2 (germline): LGHNA, YSLEER. Trimming cost V 3 bases and J 4 bases, with 14 bases left between them. This CDR3 spans 15 amino acids. DNA for the CDR3: TGCGCCAGCAGCCACACAGGGAGTAGGGCAGATACGCAGTATTTT. Translating it yields CASSHTGSRADTQYF.

The V call is TRBV7-3, the J call TRBJ2-5; possible D gene TRBD2, 5 bases. The CDR3 runs to 15 residues. The germline gives CDR1 SGHTA, CDR2 FQGTGA. V was shortened by 4 bases and J by 4 bases, with 16 bases between the two germline ends. The CDR3 reads CASSSSGTSGETQYF. The CDR3 nucleotides read TGTGCCAGCAGCTCATCCGGTACTAGTGGAGAGACCCAGTACTTC.

The genes are TRBV7-2 and TRBJ1-5; TRBD1 might be the D (5 bases). This CDR3 is 17 amino acids long. V lost 5 bases to trimming and J lost 0 bases, with 17 bases between them. CDR1 is SGHTA and CDR2 is FQGNSA in the germline V gene. CDR3 region: CASSLVGGADSNQPQHF. DNA of the CDR3: TGTGCCAGCAGCCTAGTTGGAGGGGCCGATAGCAATCAGCCCCAGCATTTT.

The J gene is TRBJ1-2, the V gene TRBV7-2; D remains unclear. CDR1 and CDR2 (germline): SGHTA, FQGNSA. Trimming left V 2 bases short and J 3 bases short, with 7 bases between. The CDR3 consists of 13 residues. In DNA form, the CDR3 reads TGTGCCAGCAGCTTAAGCGGCTACTATGGCTACACCTTC. This sequence encodes CASSLSGYYGYTF.

This clone was picked up one time. The chain recombines TRBV4-1 with TRBJ2-2; TRBD2 might be the D (6 bases). V lost 1 base, J lost 4 bases, and 10 bases lay in between. The CDR3 contains 15 residues. CDR1 and CDR2 (germline): MGHRA, YSYEKL. The CDR3 here is CASSQVGLITGELFF. The CDR3 region has the DNA TGCGCCAGCAGCCAAGTGGGACTGATCACCGGGGAGCTGTTTTTT.

The chain is built from TRBV6-2 or TRBV6-3 and TRBJ1-2, with 8 bases that match TRBD1. The germline gives CDR1 MNHEY, CDR2 SVGEGT. With V trimmed by 6 bases and J by 3 bases, 9 bases remained unmatched. The length of the CDR3 is 15 residues. CDR3: CASSRDRLDYYGYTF. CDR3 nucleotide sequence: TGTGCCAGCAGCCGGGACAGGTTGGATTACTATGGCTACACCTTC.

The V and J genes are TRBV21-1 and TRBJ2-7; the table gives TRBD1 as D, unverified against the DNA. TRBV21-1 represents a pseudogene. CDR3 length: 14 residues. The chain's CDR3 is CASSKGGQGDEQYF. CDR3 coding DNA: TGTGCCAGCAGCAAAGGAGGACAGGGGGACGAGCAGTACTTC.

The genes are TRBV20-1 and TRBJ2-2; TRBD2 is a possible D gene (6 bases). Germline CDR1 reads DFQATT; CDR2 reads SNEGSKA (reference sequence). The V and J ends lost 3 bases and 3 bases respectively, with 14 bases between them. The CDR3 covers 15 residues. The CDR3 loop is CSASNRGTDTGELFF. CDR3 bases: TGCAGTGCTAGTAACCGGGGGACGGACACCGGGGAGCTGTTTTTT.

The chain combines TRBV7-2 with TRBJ2-1, with 9 nucleotides matching TRBD2. Trimming removed 5 bases from V and 9 bases from J; junction bases left unmatched: 11. Germline-derived CDR1 and CDR2 are SGHTA and FQGNSA. The CDR3 is made up of 15 amino acids. This CDR3 reads CASSPLGGGAGEQFF. DNA of the CDR3: TGTGCCAGCAGCCCCCTAGGCGGGGGGGCCGGTGAGCAGTTCTTC.

The CDR3 DNA reads as TGTGCCAGCAGCCAACCAGGGTGGAATTCACCCCTCCACTTT. As protein: CASSQPGWNSPLHF. The V gene is TRBV4-2, the J gene TRBJ1-6, with a weak D call TRBD1 (5 bases). The germline V and J ends were trimmed by 2 bases and 7 bases, with 9 bases remaining between them. Germline V gene data show CDR1 as LGHNA and CDR2 as YNFKEQ. The CDR3 is made up of 14 amino acids.

The chain is built from TRBV7-8 and TRBJ1-3; D call uncertain. V shed 5 bases and J shed 10 bases, with 15 bases lying between them. Germline-derived CDR1 and CDR2 are SGHVS and FQNEAQ. This CDR3 comprises 13 residues. CDR3 sequence (DNA): TGTGCCAGCAGCCCTCATCCTCCGGGAACCATATATTTT. Translated, it gives CASSPHPPGTIYF.

CDR3 sequence reads: CASSQELRGTEAFF. The CDR3 bases are TGTGCCAGCAGCCAAGAACTAAGGGGCACTGAAGCTTTCTTT. The chain employs TRBV3-1 (or the pseudogene TRBV3-2) and TRBJ1-1, with D maybe TRBD1 (5 bases). The ends were cut back, 0 bases at V and 4 bases at J, with 9 bases in the middle. CDR3 length equals 14 residues. Germline V gene data show CDR1 as LGHDT and CDR2 as YNNKEL (reference sequence).

The V and J genes are TRBV7-9 and TRBJ1-1; no clear D. CDR1 and CDR2 (germline): SEHNR, FQNEAQ (reference sequence). Trimming removed 5 bases at V and 2 bases at J, with 9 bases between. There are 13 residues in the CDR3. The chain's CDR3 is CASSPRENTEAFF. The CDR3 DNA is TGTGCCAGCAGCCCCCGGGAAAACACTGAAGCTTTCTTT.

V gene TRBV10-3 combines with J gene TRBJ2-5, with 9 bases identical to TRBD1. V lost 6 bases and J lost 4; bases outside the gene matches: 12. This CDR3 has 16 residues. Per germline, CDR1 ENHRY and CDR2 SYGVKD. CDR3 DNA sequence: TGTGCCATCAGCCACCTAAGGGACAGGGTGGGAGAGACCCAGTACTTC. Amino acids: CAISHLRDRVGETQYF.

The V gene is TRBV5-1, the J gene TRBJ2-5; TRBD1 matches at 10 bases. V shed 0 bases and J 4 bases; nucleotides not matched to a gene: 0. The CDR3 extends over 14 amino acids. Germline CDR1 SGHRS, CDR2 YFSETQ. The DNA of the CDR3 is TGCGCCAGCAGCTTGGGGACAGGGGGAGAGACCCAGTACTTC. Its protein product is CASSLGTGGETQYF.

J is TRBJ2-5 and V is TRBV18; D perhaps matches TRBD1 (5 bases). Trimming cost V 5 bases and J 3 bases, with 10 bases left between them. This CDR3 region has 13 residues. The germline V gene encodes CDR1 KGHSH and CDR2 LQKENI. CDR3 sequence: CASSNQGEETQYF. The CDR3 DNA reads as TGTGCCAGCTCAAACCAGGGCGAAGAGACCCAGTACTTC.

The gene calls are TRBV29-1 and TRBJ2-5; the D gene is possibly TRBD1 (5 bases). This CDR3 is built from 12 residues. V was clipped by 3 bases and J by 4 bases, with 9 bases between them. Germline-derived CDR1 and CDR2 are SQVTM and ANQGSEA. The CDR3 loop is CSVEVGVETQYF. CDR3 nucleotide sequence: TGCAGCGTTGAGGTAGGGGTAGAGACCCAGTACTTC.

V gene TRBV2 combines with J gene TRBJ1-1; D uncertain. Trimming left V 4 bases short and J 4 bases short, with 10 bases between. From germline, CDR1 is SNHLY and CDR2 FYNNEI. The CDR3 has 13 residues. The CDR3 nucleotides are TGTGCCAGCAGTGGAACCCGGGGCACTGAAGCTTTCTTT. This codes for CASSGTRGTEAFF.

This clone was counted once. The V call is TRBV6-6, the J call TRBJ2-5; D ambiguous. The germline V gene encodes CDR1 MNHNY and CDR2 SVGAGI (reference sequence). Trimming removed 0 bases at V and 1 base at J, with 6 bases between. CDR3 length: 14 residues. The CDR3 DNA reads as TGTGCCAGCAGTTACTCGAGACTCCAAGAGACCCAGTACTTC. As protein: CASSYSRLQETQYF.

V and J are TRBV4-1 and TRBJ2-5; 9 bases map to TRBD2. V lost 1 base to trimming and J lost 1 base; unmatched junction nucleotides: 4. Germline CDR1 is MGHRA and CDR2 is YSYEKL. The CDR3 is made up of 16 amino acids. CDR3: CASSQGGGAVQETQYF. The CDR3 DNA is TGCGCCAGCAGCCAAGGCGGGGGGGCAGTCCAAGAGACCCAGTACTTC.

This chain joins TRBV9 and TRBJ2-3, with unresolved D. Germline-derived CDR1 and CDR2 are SGDLS and YYNGEE. CDR3 length equals 14 residues. Trimming cost V 0 bases and J 3 bases, with 8 bases left between them. For the CDR3, the DNA is TGTGCCAGCAGCGTAGCCCTAACTACAGATACGCAGTATTTT. As protein: CASSVALTTDTQYF.

The rearrangement uses TRBV6-2 or TRBV6-3 and TRBJ1-1, with 8 positions matching TRBD1. This CDR3 has 17 amino acids. CDR1 is MNHEY, CDR2 SVGEGT, per germline. V gave up 4 bases and J gave up 1 base; unmatched junction bases: 11. The CDR3 nucleotides read TGTGCCAGCAGTTTTCGGGGGACAGGTAATGCGAACACTGAAGCTTTCTTT. This sequence encodes CASSFRGTGNANTEAFF.

Notes on this clone: A junction end diverges from the germline sequence, so it may reflect a read error. V and J are TRBV13 and TRBJ2-1; TRBD2 matches 11 bases. Per the germline V gene, CDR1 is PRHDT and CDR2 is FYEKMQ (reference sequence). The CDR3 extends over 14 amino acids. CDR3 sequence reads: CASRPTLAGGVKIF. CDR3 bases: TGTGCCAGCAGACCAACTTTAGCGGGGGGGGTAAAGATCTTC.

This clone came up once. The chain is built from TRBV2 and TRBJ1-2, with 8 positions matching TRBD1. J was trimmed by 5 bases and V by 6 bases; bases with no gene match: 20. This CDR3 is 18 amino acids long. CDR1 is SNHLY and CDR2 is FYNNEI in the germline V gene. The CDR3 here is CASSPTISRTGSLYGYTF. The CDR3 bases are TGTGCCAGCAGCCCGACCATTTCTCGGACAGGGAGTTTATATGGCTACACCTTC.

This clone was observed a few times. The V gene is TRBV5-1, the J gene TRBJ2-5; tentative D call: TRBD1 (6 bases). Per germline, CDR1 SGHRS and CDR2 YFSETQ. The V and J ends lost 0 bases and 5 bases respectively, with 11 bases between them. This CDR3 has 14 residues. The CDR3 reads CASSLVGAQETQYF. The CDR3 bases are TGCGCCAGCAGCTTGGTGGGGGCACAGGAGACCCAGTACTTC.

This clone has a single count. This rearrangement joins TRBV29-1 to TRBJ1-1, with D tentatively TRBD1 (5 bases). The germline gives CDR1 SQVTM, CDR2 ANQGSEA. The CDR3 is 13 residues long. V gave up 4 bases and J gave up 3 bases, with 12 bases separating them. CDR3 DNA: TGCAGCGTTGGAACCGGAGGGGACACTGAAGCTTTCTTT. Translating gives CSVGTGGDTEAFF.

The chain recombines TRBV18 with TRBJ1-2, with 9 bases identical to TRBD1. V trimming: 5 bases; J trimming: 3 bases; junction bases outside the gene matches: 19. The CDR3 extends over 19 amino acids. Germline V gene sequence: CDR1 KGHSH, CDR2 LQKENI. CDR3 amino acids: CASSSSQTSTGGWDYGYTF. CDR3 DNA sequence: TGTGCCAGCTCATCAAGCCAAACCTCAACAGGGGGCTGGGACTATGGCTACACCTTC.

This chain links TRBV7-9 with TRBJ1-1, with TRBD1 matching over 7 bases. Germline CDR1 is SEHNR and CDR2 is FQNEAQ (reference sequence). The V segment lost 5 bases and the J segment 7 bases; nucleotides outside the gene matches: 4. This CDR3 region has 12 residues. Here the CDR3 DNA reads TGTGCCAGCAGCCGAGGGGGCAGTGAAGCTTTCTTT. Translating it yields CASSRGGSEAFF.

The V gene is TRBV7-8, the J gene TRBJ2-7; 12 positions match TRBD2. The CDR3 extends over 15 amino acids. Germline CDR1 and CDR2: SGHVS and FQNEAQ. V was pared by 0 bases and J by 4 bases, with 1 base of the junction left unmatched. Here the CDR3 DNA reads TGTGCCAGCAGCTTAGCGCTAGCGGGGGGGTACGAGCAGTACTTC. This translates into CASSLALAGGYEQYF.

This chain connects TRBV15 to TRBJ2-7; tentatively, D is TRBD1 (6 bases). The CDR3 totals 13 residues. The germline CDR1 and CDR2 sequences are LNHNV and YYDKDF (reference sequence). Trimming removed 1 base from V and 6 bases from J, with 10 bases in between. CDR3 nucleotides: TGTGCCACCAGCAGAGGGGGGCGGGTCGAGCAGTACTTC. Translation gives CATSRGGRVEQYF.

The rearrangement links TRBV7-3 to TRBJ2-2, with a tentative D call TRBD1 (5 bases). Germline V lookup: CDR1 SGHTA, CDR2 FQGTGA. Trimming cost V 4 bases and J 0 bases, with 9 bases left between them. CDR3 length: 15 residues. The CDR3 sequence is CASSSDSANTGELFF. The CDR3 nucleotides are TGTGCCAGCAGCTCCGACAGTGCGAACACCGGGGAGCTGTTTTTT.